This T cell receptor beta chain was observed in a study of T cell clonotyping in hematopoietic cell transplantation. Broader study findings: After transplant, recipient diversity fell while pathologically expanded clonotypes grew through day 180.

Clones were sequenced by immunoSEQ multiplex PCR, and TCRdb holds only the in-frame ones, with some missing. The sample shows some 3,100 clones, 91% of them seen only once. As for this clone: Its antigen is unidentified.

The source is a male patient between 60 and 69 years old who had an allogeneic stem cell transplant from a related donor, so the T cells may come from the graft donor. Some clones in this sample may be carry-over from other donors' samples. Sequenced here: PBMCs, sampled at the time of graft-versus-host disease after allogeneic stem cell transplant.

The CDR3 DNA reads as TGTGCCAGCAGCTTAGTGGTCGGAACGAACACTGAAGCTTTCTTT. Residues: CASSLVVGTNTEAFF. The chain carries TRBV7-9 and TRBJ1-1; the D is unclear. V lost 1 base, J lost 1 base, and 10 bases lay in between. The CDR3 runs 15 residues. Per germline, CDR1 SEHNR and CDR2 FQNEAQ (reference sequence).